A single sample is the source of the 21 T cell receptor beta chains below, sequenced in a study of blood T cell repertoires in COVID-19. The repertoire was sequenced with immunoSEQ multiplex PCR; TCRdb's copy has only in-frame clones and lacks some. In the table there are 120,000 or so clones, about four fifths of which are singletons. The specimen was peripheral blood. Every receptor here comes from a man aged 25 to 45 with COVID-19, enrolled during active disease.

The chain links TRBV10-2 to TRBJ2-5; 8 nucleotides align to TRBD2. V trimming: 3 bases; J trimming: 1 base; junction bases outside the gene matches: 7. CDR3 size: 16 residues. Per germline, CDR1 WSHSY and CDR2 SAAADI. CDR3 region: CASSEPYAGGQETQYF. DNA of the CDR3: TGCGCCAGCAGTGAACCGTATGCGGGAGGCCAAGAGACCCAGTACTTC.

The chain links TRBV19 to TRBJ2-7; 12 nucleotides match TRBD2. The CDR3 consists of 15 residues. With 5 bases clipped from V and 2 bases from J, the junction kept 4 bases outside the gene matches. Per the germline V gene, CDR1 is LNHDA and CDR2 is SQIVND (reference sequence). The CDR3 DNA is TGTGCCAGTAGTCCGACTAGCGGGGGACCCTACGAGCAGTACTTC. Amino acids: CASSPTSGGPYEQYF.

This clone was seen many times. This chain links TRBV28 with TRBJ2-7, with 7 bases lining up with TRBD1. Germline-derived CDR1 and CDR2 are MDHEN and SYDVKM. Unmatched junction bases numbered 5, after V lost 6 bases and J lost 3 bases. The CDR3 is made up of 13 amino acids. CDR3: CASRQGQHYEQYF. The DNA of the CDR3 is TGTGCCAGCAGGCAGGGACAGCACTACGAGCAGTACTTC.

This CDR3 is CASSLGLRLAGITGELFF. As DNA, the CDR3 is TGTGCCAGCAGCTTAGGCCTTCGGCTAGCGGGAATCACCGGGGAGCTGTTTTTT. The chain combines TRBV13 with TRBJ2-2; 9 bases agree with TRBD2. CDR3 length: 18 residues. J gave up 4 bases and V 0 bases, and 9 bases lay outside the gene matches. Germline-derived CDR1 and CDR2 are PRHDT and FYEKMQ (reference sequence).

The chain is built from TRBV29-1 and TRBJ2-3; D is unclear. V lost 6 bases, J lost 0 bases, and 10 bases lay in between. Per the germline V gene, CDR1 is SQVTM and CDR2 is ANQGSEA. CDR3 size: 13 residues. CDR3 sequence: CSVVTWSTDTQYF. For the CDR3, the DNA is TGCAGCGTGGTCACTTGGAGCACAGATACGCAGTATTTT.

This chain uses TRBV7-8 with TRBJ2-5; 10 nucleotides align to TRBD1. CDR3 length: 15 residues. Losses at the gene ends were 6 bases for V and 2 bases for J; bases not matched to a gene: 6. Germline-derived CDR1 and CDR2 are SGHVS and FQNEAQ. CDR3 bases: TGTGCCAGCAGTAGGTGGGACAGGGGTCAAGAGACCCAGTACTTC. This encodes CASSRWDRGQETQYF. Looking up the rest from reference TRBV7-8 and TRBJ2-5 gives the full variable domain: GAGVSQSPRYKVAKRGQDVALRCDPISGHVSLFWYQQALGQGPEFLTYFQNEAQLDKSGLPSDRFFAERPEGSVSTLKIQRTQQEDSAVYLCASSRWDRGQETQYFGPGTRLLVL.

The gene calls are TRBV3-1 (or the pseudogene TRBV3-2) and TRBJ2-2; 7 nucleotides agree with TRBD1. Germline-derived CDR1 and CDR2 are LGHDT and YNNKEL (reference sequence). With 6 bases clipped from V and 5 bases from J, the junction kept 9 bases outside the gene matches. The CDR3 is 15 amino acids. The CDR3 spells CASRLTGWETGELFF. The CDR3 DNA sequence: TGTGCCAGCAGGCTGACAGGGTGGGAAACCGGGGAGCTGTTTTTT.

CDR3 sequence reads: CATSAGGGTEAFF. For the CDR3, the DNA is TGTGCCACCAGTGCGGGAGGGGGAACTGAAGCTTTCTTT. The chain links TRBV24-1 to TRBJ1-1; tentative D call: TRBD1 (6 bases). CDR1 KGHDR and CDR2 SFDVKD come from the germline V gene. The CDR3 runs 13 residues. Between the trimmed V and J ends, which lost 5 bases and 5 bases, there was a span of 11 bases.

The rearrangement uses TRBV11-3 and TRBJ2-1, with 10 bases aligning to TRBD2. Germline values: CDR1 SGHNT, CDR2 YENEEA. This CDR3 has 17 residues. J lost 6 bases, V lost 1 base, and 9 bases had no gene match. The CDR3 spells CASSLGLAGGKGNEQFF. CDR3 DNA: TGTGCCAGCAGCTTAGGACTAGCGGGCGGCAAGGGCAATGAGCAGTTCTTC. Full variable domain (rest looked up from reference TRBV11-3 and TRBJ2-1): EAGVVQSPRYKIIEKKQPVAFWCNPISGHNTLYWYLQNLGQGPELLIRYENEEAVDDSQLPKDRFSAERLKGVDSTLKIQPAELGDSAVYLCASSLGLAGGKGNEQFFGPGTRLTVL.

The V call is TRBV28, the J call TRBJ2-7, with 10 bases matching TRBD1. The CDR3 contains 14 residues. Looked up from germline, CDR1 is MDHEN and CDR2 is SYDVKM. V trimming: 6 bases; J trimming: 7 bases; junction bases outside the gene matches: 9. DNA for the CDR3: TGTGCCAGCAGCCCACGACAGGGGGCGTGGGAGCAGTACTTC. Amino acids: CASSPRQGAWEQYF.

V gene TRBV5-1 combines with J gene TRBJ1-3; D is perhaps TRBD1 (6 bases). There are 15 residues in the CDR3. Deletions cut 7 bases from V and 0 bases from J, with 14 bases between. Germline CDR1 and CDR2: SGHRS and YFSETQ. The CDR3 loop is CASPLDRDSGNTIYF. CDR3 DNA: TGCGCCAGCCCCCTGGACAGAGACTCTGGAAACACCATATATTTT.

This clone was detected a few times. V is TRBV7-6 and J is TRBJ1-3; weak D call: TRBD1 (6 bases). V was clipped by 3 bases and J by 0 bases, with 15 bases between them. The CDR3 loop spans 17 amino acids. Germline V gene lookup returns CDR1 SGHVS and CDR2 FNYEAQ. The CDR3 reads CASSLKMDRSSGNTIYF. As DNA, the CDR3 is TGTGCCAGCAGCTTGAAAATGGACAGAAGCTCTGGAAACACCATATATTTT.

This sequence joins TRBV12-3 or TRBV12-4 and TRBJ1-2; tentative D call: TRBD1 (5 bases). CDR3 size: 13 residues. Trimming pared 8 bases from V and 2 bases from J, leaving 12 bases between. CDR3 nucleotide sequence: TGTGCCAGCGGGAGGGGCGGGAACTATGGCTACACCTTC. This translates into CASGRGGNYGYTF.

The chain recombines TRBV4-1 with TRBJ2-7; 7 nucleotides agree with TRBD2. This CDR3 spans 18 amino acids. Germline CDR1 and CDR2: MGHRA and YSYEKL. J was trimmed by 1 base and V by 1 base; bases with no gene match: 13. The CDR3 reads CASSQVGGAGAASYEQYF. The CDR3 DNA is TGCGCCAGCAGCCAAGTGGGAGGGGCCGGGGCCGCTTCCTACGAGCAGTACTTC.

This clone came up a few times. The chain employs TRBV5-4 and TRBJ1-2, with D possibly being TRBD1 (5 bases). The CDR3 consists of 15 residues. Germline lookup yields CDR1 SGHNT and CDR2 YYREEE (reference sequence). V was cut by 4 bases and J by 5 bases, with 18 bases left in between. CDR3: CASSLGAGLGYGYTF. Written as DNA, the CDR3 is TGTGCCAGCAGCCTCGGGGCGGGACTTGGATATGGCTACACCTTC.

The chain carries TRBV2 and TRBJ2-1; D perhaps matches TRBD1 (6 bases). Trimming stripped 2 bases from V and 0 bases from J, with 14 bases between. The CDR3 has 17 residues. Germline CDR1 is SNHLY and CDR2 is FYNNEI. CDR3 in DNA: TGTGCCAGCAGTGAATCGGTGGGGGCCAGCTCCTACAATGAGCAGTTCTTC. It codes for CASSESVGASSYNEQFF.

Note on this clone: This same CDR3 is encoded by further DNA sequences in the sample. The chain employs TRBV6-5 and TRBJ2-7; TRBD1 agrees at 8 bases. The V and J ends lost 6 bases and 1 base, in that order; junction bases with no gene match: 2. The CDR3 loop spans 13 amino acids. Germline values: CDR1 MNHEY, CDR2 SVGAGI. The chain's CDR3 is CASRDRVSYEQYF. DNA of the CDR3: TGTGCCAGCAGGGACAGGGTATCCTACGAGCAGTACTTC.

The chain combines TRBV29-1 with TRBJ2-1, with D maybe TRBD2 (5 bases). Germline V gene data show CDR1 as SQVTM and CDR2 as ANQGSEA. V lost 1 base and J 0 bases, leaving 7 bases between the germline ends. This CDR3 comprises 14 residues. The CDR3 region has the DNA TGCAGCGTTGAAGTGGGAGACTCCTACAATGAGCAGTTCTTC. Protein: CSVEVGDSYNEQFF.

V gene TRBV29-1 combines with J gene TRBJ1-2, with 11 bases matching TRBD1. The J segment lost 8 bases and the V segment lost 3 bases, leaving 8 bases of the junction unmatched. This CDR3 has 14 residues. Germline V gives CDR1 SQVTM, CDR2 ANQGSEA. The CDR3 loop is CSVESGQGATGYTF. DNA of the CDR3: TGCAGCGTTGAGTCTGGACAGGGGGCCACGGGCTACACCTTC.

The chain has TRBV9 and TRBJ2-1, with 7 bases that match TRBD1. This CDR3 is 16 amino acids long. The V and J ends lost 0 bases and 6 bases, in that order; junction bases with no gene match: 9. Germline CDR1 SGDLS, CDR2 YYNGEE. The CDR3, as DNA: TGTGCCAGCAGCGTAGCTTCCGACAGGGTAGGCAATGAGCAGTTCTTC. Its protein is CASSVASDRVGNEQFF.

The V gene is TRBV19, the J gene TRBJ1-2, with 7 bases fitting TRBD1. The CDR3 is made up of 13 amino acids. The germline gives CDR1 LNHDA, CDR2 SQIVND (reference sequence). Trimming at V came to 6 bases and at J to 8 bases, leaving 9 bases not matched to a gene. CDR3: CASRVSGTVGYTF. Here the CDR3 DNA reads TGTGCCAGTAGGGTATCCGGGACAGTCGGCTACACCTTC.